This TCR beta chain was found in a study of immune reconstitution after stem cell transplant in scleroderma. A single record per CDR3 protein comes from TCRdb applying MiXCR to the RT-PCR reads. The table records 2,100 or so distinct CDR3 sequences, 8.6% of them present only once. This clonotype was picked up a small number of times. The CDR3 totals 11 residues. V was clipped by 6 bases and J by 4 bases, with 6 bases between them. Germline V gene sequence: CDR1 SEHNR, CDR2 FQNEAQ (reference sequence). This TCR was sampled from a male donor with systemic sclerosis. This rearrangement joins TRBV7-9 to TRBJ2-5; D not resolved. This specimen was acquired before or after autologous hematopoietic stem cell transplantation (not recorded which). CDR3 region: CASRERETQYF. The CDR3 DNA follows: TGTGCCAGCAGGGAGCGAGAGACCCAGTACTTC.